Each of the 30 T cell receptor beta chains below was sequenced from the same sample in a study of blood T cell repertoires in COVID-19. Produced via immunoSEQ multiplex PCR; TCRdb's table is partial and in-frame only. The sample includes roughly 100,000 clones, approximately 84% of them seen just once. The sequencing input was peripheral blood. The receptors come from a human donor in a cohort sampled during active COVID-19.

The V and J genes are TRBV5-5 and TRBJ1-1; no firm D call. The V end was cut by 4 bases, the J end by 4 bases, with 17 bases between. CDR3 size: 15 residues. Germline V gene sequence: CDR1 SGHKS, CDR2 YYEKEE (reference sequence). CDR3 loop: CASSPSGQAGTEAFF. The CDR3 coding sequence is TGTGCCAGCAGCCCCAGTGGGCAGGCGGGCACTGAAGCTTTCTTT.

J is TRBJ1-1 and V is TRBV6-5; D unclear. This CDR3 comprises 13 residues. Looked up from germline, CDR1 is MNHEY and CDR2 is SVGAGI. Trimming left V 5 bases short and J 5 bases short, with 12 bases between. The CDR3 DNA sequence: TGTGCCAGCAGTCTCCGGAGTCGGACTGAAGCTTTCTTT. It codes for CASSLRSRTEAFF.

CDR3 loop: CASSQEARAGGSYTF. The CDR3 DNA follows: TGCGCCAGCAGCCAAGAGGCGCGGGCGGGGGGTAGCTACACCTTC. The genes are TRBV4-3 and TRBJ1-2; a weak D match, TRBD1 (5 bases). CDR3 length: 15 residues. The V gene lost 0 bases and the J gene lost 9 bases, with 17 bases spanning the gap. The germline V gene encodes CDR1 LGHNA and CDR2 YSLEER.

This clone was seen a few times. The chain combines TRBV19 with TRBJ1-1; 8 bases map to TRBD1. Germline CDR1 reads LNHDA; CDR2 reads SQIVND (reference sequence). Unmatched junction bases numbered 2, after V lost 4 bases and J lost 1 base. The CDR3 length is 14 residues. This CDR3 reads CASSKQGGNTEAFF. The CDR3 DNA reads TGTGCCAGTAGTAAACAGGGGGGGAACACTGAAGCTTTCTTT.

This clone showed up just a few times. The chain joins TRBV19 to TRBJ2-2; the D is unclear. Germline V gene lookup returns CDR1 LNHDA and CDR2 SQIVND (reference sequence). CDR3 length: 15 residues. The V end lost 1 base, the J end lost 6 bases, and 12 bases lay between the germline ends. The CDR3 sequence: CASSIALRSAGELFF. CDR3 nucleotides: TGTGCCAGTAGTATAGCCCTCAGGTCAGCCGGGGAGCTGTTTTTT.

The CDR3, as DNA: TGTGCCAGCAGTGAAAGCAGGGGACTAGCGGTCTACGAGCAGTACTTC. It yields the protein CASSESRGLAVYEQYF. V gene TRBV6-1 combines with J gene TRBJ2-7; 11 bases are shared with TRBD2. The V and J ends lost 2 bases and 3 bases, in that order; junction bases with no gene match: 6. This CDR3 spans 16 amino acids. Germline V gene lookup returns CDR1 MNHNS and CDR2 SASEGT.

The chain combines TRBV29-1 with TRBJ1-1; D ambiguous. The CDR3 has 13 amino acids. Germline values: CDR1 SQVTM, CDR2 ANQGSEA. V lost 0 bases and J 1 base, leaving 6 bases between the germline ends. The CDR3 nucleotides read TGCAGCGTTGAAGAGGGAGCGAACACTGAAGCTTTCTTT. Amino acids: CSVEEGANTEAFF.

This chain joins TRBV12-5 and TRBJ1-1; tentative D call: TRBD1 (6 bases). CDR1 LGHNT and CDR2 FRNRAP come from the germline V gene. V was clipped by 7 bases and J by 2 bases, with 11 bases between them. The CDR3 loop spans 13 amino acids. This chain's CDR3 is CASAWTENTEAFF. In DNA, the CDR3 is TGTGCTAGTGCTTGGACAGAAAACACTGAAGCTTTCTTT.

The chain uses TRBV10-3 and TRBJ2-3; D perhaps matches TRBD2 (6 bases). CDR3 length: 13 residues. CDR1 is ENHRY and CDR2 is SYGVKD in the germline V gene. The V and J ends lost 6 bases and 0 bases respectively, with 7 bases between them. The CDR3 here is CAIRGTSTDTQYF. CDR3 sequence (DNA): TGTGCCATCAGAGGGACTAGCACAGATACGCAGTATTTT.

This clone was counted between two and nine times. V usage is TRBV9 and J usage is TRBJ1-3; D remains unclear. The germline gives CDR1 SGDLS, CDR2 YYNGEE. V gave up 2 bases and J gave up 3 bases, with 12 bases separating them. This CDR3 region has 15 residues. The CDR3: CASSVAQNLGNTIYF. CDR3 nucleotide sequence: TGTGCCAGCAGCGTGGCCCAAAATCTTGGAAACACCATATATTTT.

V and J are TRBV11-2 and TRBJ2-5; 11 positions match TRBD2. This CDR3 is 14 amino acids long. Trimming at V came to 1 base and at J to 8 bases, leaving 3 bases not matched to a gene. From germline, CDR1 is SGHAT and CDR2 FQNNGV. This chain's CDR3 is CASSLGLAGGTQYF. CDR3 sequence (DNA): TGTGCCAGCAGCTTAGGGCTAGCGGGGGGCACCCAGTACTTC.

This sequence joins TRBV11-3 and TRBJ2-1; 8 bases map to TRBD2. This CDR3 has 15 residues. The germline CDR1 and CDR2 sequences are SGHNT and YENEEA. V dropped 4 bases and J dropped 5; count of bases not matched to a gene: 7. The CDR3 loop reads CASSSDGLADNEQFF. CDR3 DNA: TGTGCCAGCAGCTCTGACGGACTAGCCGACAATGAGCAGTTCTTC.

The V and J genes are TRBV6-1 and TRBJ1-2, with 9 nucleotides matching TRBD1. The V and J ends lost 3 bases and 5 bases, in that order; junction bases with no gene match: 7. Germline loops: CDR1 MNHNS, CDR2 SASEGT. The CDR3 spans 15 residues. The CDR3 coding sequence is TGTGCCAGCAGTGAGGGACAGGGAGGGCAATATGGCTACACCTTC. Translation: CASSEGQGGQYGYTF.

This sequence joins TRBV18 and TRBJ1-6; D remains ambiguous. Trimming took off 1 base at V and 2 bases at J, with 15 bases between the two ends. CDR1 KGHSH and CDR2 LQKENI come from the germline V gene. The CDR3 runs to 18 residues. The DNA of the CDR3 is TGTGCCAGCTCACCACTTCAGCAGGCCAACGCCTATAATTCACCCCTCCACTTT. Translated, it gives CASSPLQQANAYNSPLHF.

The CDR3 DNA reads as TGTGCCAGCAGGGACATGGACAGGGGTAATCAGCCCCAGCATTTT. Its protein product is CASRDMDRGNQPQHF. The rearrangement uses TRBV6-5 and TRBJ1-5, with 9 bases matching TRBD1. The CDR3 loop spans 15 amino acids. The junction had 7 bases not matched to a gene; V was cut back by 6 bases and J by 4 bases. Germline assignment: CDR1 MNHEY and CDR2 SVGAGI.

This clone has a handful of counts. The V and J genes are TRBV11-3 and TRBJ2-7; D is uncertain. The germline V and J ends were trimmed by 1 base and 2 bases, with 18 bases remaining between them. The CDR3 loop spans 17 amino acids. Germline CDR1 is SGHNT and CDR2 is YENEEA. The CDR3 protein is CASSLVSTASITYEQYF. The CDR3 bases are TGTGCCAGCAGCTTAGTTTCTACAGCCTCCATAACCTACGAGCAGTACTTC.

V gene TRBV7-8 combines with J gene TRBJ2-7; 10 positions match TRBD1. Germline CDR1 is SGHVS and CDR2 is FQNEAQ. The CDR3 has 14 residues. The J segment lost 2 bases and the V segment lost 7 bases, leaving 5 bases of the junction unmatched. Here the CDR3 reads CASILGTGAYEQYF. Written as DNA, the CDR3 is TGTGCCAGCATTCTCGGGACAGGGGCCTACGAGCAGTACTTC.

The chain uses TRBV7-9 and TRBJ1-1; possibly TRBD1 for D (6 bases). V shed 5 bases and J shed 8 bases, with 18 bases lying between them. The CDR3 consists of 14 residues. Germline CDR1 is SEHNR and CDR2 is FQNEAQ (reference sequence). For the CDR3, the DNA is TGTGCCAGCAGCCCACACCGGGACATACCCGAAGCTTTCTTT. This translates into CASSPHRDIPEAFF.

The V gene is TRBV3-1 (or the pseudogene TRBV3-2), the J gene TRBJ2-7; the match to TRBD2 covers 9 bases. Trimming cost V 3 bases and J 6 bases; bases outside gene matches: 12. Germline CDR1 LGHDT, CDR2 YNNKEL (reference sequence). The CDR3 covers 16 residues. The CDR3, as DNA: TGTGCCAGCAGCCACATCGCGGGACTAGCTGTTTTCGAGCAGTACTTC. It specifies CASSHIAGLAVFEQYF.

Remarks on this clone: Other DNA variants within this sample encode the same CDR3. The rearrangement links TRBV5-4 to TRBJ1-1, with D maybe TRBD1 (5 bases). V was pared by 2 bases and J by 1 base, with 9 bases between. This CDR3 comprises 14 residues. Germline assignment: CDR1 SGHNT and CDR2 YYREEE (reference sequence). The CDR3 loop is CASSLGRGNTEAFF. The CDR3 DNA sequence: TGTGCCAGCAGCTTAGGGAGGGGGAACACTGAAGCTTTCTTT. The variable domain in full, with the rest retrieved from reference TRBV5-4 and TRBJ1-1, is ETGVTQSPTHLIKTRGQQVTLRCSSQSGHNTVSWYQQALGQGPQFIFQYYREEENGRGNFPPRFSGLQFPNYSSELNVNALELDDSALYLCASSLGRGNTEAFFGQGTRLTVV.

The J gene is TRBJ2-5, the V gene TRBV5-5; TRBD2 matches at 7 bases. Per the germline V gene, CDR1 is SGHKS and CDR2 is YYEKEE (reference sequence). This CDR3 contains 16 residues. The V segment lost 1 base and the J segment 2 bases; nucleotides outside the gene matches: 8. The CDR3 bases are TGTGCCAGCAGCTTGCGCTCCGGGACTACTCAAGAGACCCAGTACTTC. The encoded protein is CASSLRSGTTQETQYF.

The chain has TRBV2 and TRBJ2-1, with TRBD2 matching 8 bases. CDR3 length: 15 residues. V lost 5 bases to trimming and J lost 6 bases; unmatched junction nucleotides: 9. Germline V gives CDR1 SNHLY, CDR2 FYNNEI. CDR3 region: CASSSRGGGINEQFF. CDR3 sequence (DNA): TGTGCCAGCAGTTCCCGGGGGGGCGGTATCAATGAGCAGTTCTTC.

The V and J genes are TRBV11-2 and TRBJ1-1, with D possibly TRBD1 on 5 matching bases. This CDR3 is 13 amino acids long. The germline V and J ends were trimmed by 4 bases and 3 bases, with 9 bases remaining between them. The germline V gene has CDR1 SGHAT and CDR2 FQNNGV. The CDR3 nucleotides read TGTGCCAGCAGCTACACAGGCTACACTGAAGCTTTCTTT. Translating gives CASSYTGYTEAFF.

The chain couples TRBV4-2 to TRBJ2-2, with 8 bases that match TRBD2. V lost 0 bases to trimming and J lost 4 bases; unmatched junction nucleotides: 4. CDR3 length: 16 residues. The germline CDR1 and CDR2 sequences are LGHNA and YNFKEQ. The CDR3: CASSQEVRGGTGELFF. As DNA, the CDR3 is TGTGCCAGCAGCCAAGAGGTTCGGGGGGGCACCGGGGAGCTGTTTTTT.

J is TRBJ2-7 and V is TRBV5-4, with D possibly being TRBD2 (7 bases). CDR1 and CDR2 from the germline V gene are SGHNT and YYREEE (reference sequence). V gave up 1 base and J gave up 5 bases, with 16 bases separating them. This CDR3 is built from 15 residues. CDR3 sequence (DNA): TGTGCCAGCAGCTTGCGGGCGGGGGCAACCGACGAGCAGTACTTC. It is translated as CASSLRAGATDEQYF. The full variable domain, its missing parts supplied by reference TRBV5-4 and TRBJ2-7, is ETGVTQSPTHLIKTRGQQVTLRCSSQSGHNTVSWYQQALGQGPQFIFQYYREEENGRGNFPPRFSGLQFPNYSSELNVNALELDDSALYLCASSLRAGATDEQYFGPGTRLTVT.

The table lists this clone with a few counts. The V gene is TRBV11-3, the J gene TRBJ1-1, with TRBD1 matching over 8 bases. The V and J ends lost 5 bases and 1 base, in that order; junction bases with no gene match: 6. Germline CDR1 reads SGHNT; CDR2 reads YENEEA. The CDR3 has 15 residues. The CDR3 DNA sequence: TGTGCCAGCAGCGCCCGGGACAGGTCGAACACTGAAGCTTTCTTT. Translated, it gives CASSARDRSNTEAFF.

The chain has TRBV6-5 and TRBJ1-5; D unresolved. This CDR3 comprises 13 residues. CDR1 MNHEY and CDR2 SVGAGI come from the germline V gene. V lost 11 bases and J lost 0, with 11 bases in between. The CDR3 nucleotides read TGTGCCGCCTGTGCCGGTAGCAATCAGCCCCAGCATTTT. This encodes CAACAGSNQPQHF.

The V gene is TRBV7-2, the J gene TRBJ1-5; 7 nucleotides line up with TRBD1. Germline loops: CDR1 SGHTA, CDR2 FQGNSA. This CDR3 region has 16 residues. The trim removed 1 base at V and 9 bases at J, leaving 12 bases unmatched. CDR3 nucleotides: TGTGCCAGCAGCTTAGAAGTGGGGACGACAGGGCTGCCCCAGCATTTT. Its translation: CASSLEVGTTGLPQHF.

The J gene is TRBJ1-6, the V gene TRBV10-3, with TRBD1 identical over 7 bases. CDR1 ENHRY and CDR2 SYGVKD come from the germline V gene. This CDR3 comprises 15 residues. V dropped 0 bases and J dropped 6; count of bases not matched to a gene: 2. CDR3: CAISESRGVNSPLHF. The DNA of the CDR3 is TGTGCCATCAGTGAGTCCAGGGGGGTTAATTCACCCCTCCACTTT.

J is TRBJ2-5 and V is TRBV3-1 (or the pseudogene TRBV3-2); the match to TRBD2 covers 16 bases. This CDR3 contains 16 residues. From germline, CDR1 is LGHDT and CDR2 YNNKEL (reference sequence). Losses at the gene ends were 6 bases for V and 2 bases for J; bases not matched to a gene: 3. The CDR3 nucleotides read TGTGCCAGCAGGCAGGGACTAGCGGGGGGGCAAGAGACCCAGTACTTC. Translating gives CASRQGLAGGQETQYF.